The clone carrying this T cell receptor beta chain was picked up one time. Its antigen is still unknown. Trimming took off 6 bases at V and 0 bases at J, with 12 bases between the two ends. The germline V gene encodes CDR1 SNHLY and CDR2 FYNNEI. The CDR3 covers 15 residues. This sample stems from a study of shared clonotypes between healthy human individuals. Study-level findings and limits: Represented diversity, genetic and exposure-history alike, was limited by few donors. Tissue TCR repertoires likely differ from these blood-only repertoires.

Clones were read by immunoSEQ multiplex PCR, and TCRdb kept only the in-frame ones, dropping some. The sample has over a million clones, approximately 70% seen once. Splitting the CD4+ cells yielded a CD45RA+ naive subset and a CD45RA-negative memory subset. This clonotype was sampled from a man between 18 and 29 years old in good health. The chain combines TRBV2 with TRBJ2-1; maybe TRBD1 (6 bases). Sequenced sample: memory CD4+ T cells sorted from blood. As for subset: CD45RA-negative fraction. CDR3 coding DNA: TGTGCCAGCAGCAGGGGTAGCTCCTCCTACAATGAGCAGTTCTTC. Its translation is CASSRGSSSYNEQFF.